This T cell receptor beta chain was captured in a study of CD8+ T cells in alopecia areata. Turning to the study itself: Oral tofacitinib, 5 to 10 mg twice daily, was given in an open-label trial.

A remark on this clone: Its antigen is as yet unknown.

As for treatment: oral pan-JAK inhibitor, 5-10 mg twice daily. Whole-study findings and limits: Tofacitinib significantly brought down scalp clonality and expanded CD8+ clones among top 100.

Per germline, CDR1 LNHDA and CDR2 SQIVND (reference sequence). The V gene end was trimmed by 6 bases and the J gene end by 1 base; junction bases not matched to a gene: 5. The CDR3 runs 15 residues. Following RNA extraction, reverse transcription yielded cDNA that acted as the sequencing template. Using immunoSEQ multiplex PCR, the repertoire was profiled, and TCRdb retains in-frame clones only, with some absent. The sample lists over 150,000 clones, less than 70% seen once, with 13% to 15% in the top ten. The chain combines TRBV19 with TRBJ2-5; 10 nucleotides agree with TRBD2. The clonotype comes from a human donor with alopecia areata. This specimen was CD4+ T cells sorted from blood, taken at week 24, from a patient treated with tofacitinib. CDR3 nucleotide sequence: TGTGCCAGTAGCTCAGCTAGCGGGGGCCAAGAGACCCAGTACTTC. This translates into CASSSASGGQETQYF.